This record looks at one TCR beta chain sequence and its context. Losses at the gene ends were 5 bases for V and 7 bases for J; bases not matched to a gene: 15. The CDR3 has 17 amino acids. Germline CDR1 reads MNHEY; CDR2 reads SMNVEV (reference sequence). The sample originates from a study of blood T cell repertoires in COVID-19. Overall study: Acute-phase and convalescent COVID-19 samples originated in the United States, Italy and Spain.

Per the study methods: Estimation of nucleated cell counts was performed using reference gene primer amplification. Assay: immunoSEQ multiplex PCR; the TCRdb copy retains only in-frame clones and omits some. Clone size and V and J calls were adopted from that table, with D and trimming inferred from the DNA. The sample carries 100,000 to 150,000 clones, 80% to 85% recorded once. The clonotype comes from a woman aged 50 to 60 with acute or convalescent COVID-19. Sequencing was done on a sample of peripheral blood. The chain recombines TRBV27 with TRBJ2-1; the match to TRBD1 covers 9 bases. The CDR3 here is CASSPRRGTGLRNEQFF. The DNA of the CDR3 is TGTGCCAGCAGTCCTCGGAGGGGGACAGGGCTGCGTAATGAGCAGTTCTTC.